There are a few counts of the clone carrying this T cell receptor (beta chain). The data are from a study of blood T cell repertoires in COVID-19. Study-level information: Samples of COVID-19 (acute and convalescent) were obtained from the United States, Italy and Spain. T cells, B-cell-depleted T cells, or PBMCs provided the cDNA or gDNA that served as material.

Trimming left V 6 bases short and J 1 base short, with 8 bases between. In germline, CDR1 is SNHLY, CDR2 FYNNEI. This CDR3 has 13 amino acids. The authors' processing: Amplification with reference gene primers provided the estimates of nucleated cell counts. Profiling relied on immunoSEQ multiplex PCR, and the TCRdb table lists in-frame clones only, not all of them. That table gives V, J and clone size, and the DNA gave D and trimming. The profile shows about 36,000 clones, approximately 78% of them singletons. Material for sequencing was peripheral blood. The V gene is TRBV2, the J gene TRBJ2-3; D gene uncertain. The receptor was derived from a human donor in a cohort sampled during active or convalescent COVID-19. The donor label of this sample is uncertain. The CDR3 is CASSPSRTDTQYF. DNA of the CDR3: TGTGCCAGCAGCCCCTCCCGCACAGATACGCAGTATTTT.